The rows below give T cell receptor beta chains drawn from one sample of a study of OX40 agonist ivuxolimab in advanced cancers. Here immunoSEQ multiplex PCR was the method, and the copy in TCRdb shows in-frame clones only, minus some. There are 47,000 or so clones in the sample; around 87% occur only once, and roughly 10% lies in the top ten. Sequences were derived from CD4+ or CD8+ T cells sorted from blood, sampled in a trial of the OX40 agonist ivuxolimab. The receptors shown here come from an adult with an advanced solid tumor such as melanoma, head and neck, liver or kidney cancer. CDR3s include the opening cysteine and the closing phenylalanine or tryptophan. Each record gives: J gene, V gene, clone size, D gene, CDR3 DNA, CDR3 protein. The D gene is left open where the match is weak. The size of a clone is reported for some rows only, either as once, few or many, or as a class for expanded clones.

j_call: TRBJ2-5
v_call: TRBV7-9
clone_size: -
d_call: -
cdr3_nt: TGTGCCAGCAGCTTAAGGCTAGCGAGCCAAGAGACCCAGTACTTC
cdr3_aa: CASSLRLASQETQYF

j_call: TRBJ2-5
v_call: TRBV28
clone_size: -
d_call: TRBD2
cdr3_nt: TGTGCCAGCAGTCCGCGGACTAGCGGGAGGGCGCAGACCCAGTACTTC
cdr3_aa: CASSPRTSGRAQTQYF

j_call: TRBJ2-5
v_call: TRBV7-8
clone_size: -
d_call: -
cdr3_nt: TGTGCCAGCAGCCCGGGTTACGAAGAGACCCAGTACTTC
cdr3_aa: CASSPGYEETQYF

j_call: TRBJ2-3
v_call: TRBV11-2
clone_size: -
d_call: TRBD2
cdr3_nt: TGTGCCAGCAGCCTCGGGACTAGCGGGGGATACACAGATACGCAGTATTTT
cdr3_aa: CASSLGTSGGYTDTQYF

j_call: TRBJ2-3
v_call: TRBV30
clone_size: -
d_call: TRBD1
cdr3_nt: TGTGCCTGGAGTTGGGGACAGGGGAGGGATACGCAGTATTTT
cdr3_aa: CAWSWGQGRDTQYF

j_call: TRBJ2-1
v_call: TRBV7-9
clone_size: few
d_call: -
cdr3_nt: TGTGCCAGCAGCGATGAGCAGTTCTTC
cdr3_aa: CASSDEQFF

j_call: TRBJ2-1
v_call: TRBV2
clone_size: medium-sized
d_call: -
cdr3_nt: TGTGCCAGCAGTGATTGGGGAGTCTCCTACAATGAGCAGTTCTTC
cdr3_aa: CASSDWGVSYNEQFF

j_call: TRBJ2-7
v_call: TRBV6-5
clone_size: -
d_call: -
cdr3_nt: TGTGCCAGCAGTGACATGGTTGAGCAGTACTTC
cdr3_aa: CASSDMVEQYF

j_call: TRBJ2-3
v_call: TRBV7-8
clone_size: -
d_call: -
cdr3_nt: TGTGCCAGCAGCTTAGAATTAGTTAGGACAGATACGCAGTATTTT
cdr3_aa: CASSLELVRTDTQYF

j_call: TRBJ1-3
v_call: TRBV10-3
clone_size: -
d_call: -
cdr3_nt: TGTGCCATCAGGGACGGTGAAAACTCTGGAAACACCATATATTTT
cdr3_aa: CAIRDGENSGNTIYF

j_call: TRBJ1-2
v_call: TRBV9
clone_size: -
d_call: TRBD1
cdr3_nt: TGTGCCAGCAAGGGGTCAAGGGACAGCCTCTATGGCTACACCTTC
cdr3_aa: CASKGSRDSLYGYTF

j_call: TRBJ1-2
v_call: TRBV5-4
clone_size: -
d_call: -
cdr3_nt: TGTGCCAGCGGACCCTGGGCCGCAGGGGAGGACGAGTATGGCTACACCTTC
cdr3_aa: CASGPWAAGEDEYGYTF

j_call: TRBJ2-2
v_call: TRBV7-9
clone_size: -
d_call: -
cdr3_nt: TGCGCCAGCAGCCAAGATTTCCGGGGTTTGGCCGGGGAGCTGTTTTTT
cdr3_aa: CASSQDFRGLAGELFF

j_call: TRBJ2-7
v_call: TRBV28
clone_size: -
d_call: -
cdr3_nt: TGTGCCAGCAGTTCCGAACAGACCTACTACGAGCAGTACTTC
cdr3_aa: CASSSEQTYYEQYF

j_call: TRBJ1-2
v_call: TRBV2
clone_size: -
d_call: -
cdr3_nt: TGTGCCAGCAGTGAAAAGATAACAGGTTCTAACTATGGCTACACCTTC
cdr3_aa: CASSEKITGSNYGYTF

j_call: TRBJ2-7
v_call: TRBV28
clone_size: -
d_call: TRBD2
cdr3_nt: TGTGCCGTAGGGCTAGCGGGGTCCTACGAGCAGTACTTC
cdr3_aa: CAVGLAGSYEQYF

j_call: TRBJ1-2
v_call: TRBV21-1
clone_size: -
d_call: -
cdr3_nt: TGTGCCGGGGAGATTGGGGACAGGAGTAACTATGGCTACACCTTC
cdr3_aa: CAGEIGDRSNYGYTF

j_call: TRBJ1-1
v_call: TRBV7-2
clone_size: -
d_call: -
cdr3_nt: TGTGCCAGCAGCCAACTAGGACAGACAAACACTGAAGCTTTCTTT
cdr3_aa: CASSQLGQTNTEAFF

j_call: TRBJ2-3
v_call: TRBV30
clone_size: -
d_call: -
cdr3_nt: TGTGCCTGGAGTGTACTAGATACGCAGTATTTT
cdr3_aa: CAWSVLDTQYF

j_call: TRBJ2-7
v_call: TRBV6-6
clone_size: -
d_call: TRBD2
cdr3_nt: TGTGCCAGCAGTTACTCGAACGGGAGGCTGGACGAGCAGTACTTC
cdr3_aa: CASSYSNGRLDEQYF

j_call: TRBJ1-2
v_call: TRBV5-4
clone_size: -
d_call: -
cdr3_nt: TGTGCCAGCAGCCAGCCCAACTATGGCTACACCTTC
cdr3_aa: CASSQPNYGYTF

j_call: TRBJ2-1
v_call: TRBV6-5
clone_size: -
d_call: TRBD2
cdr3_nt: TGTGCCAGCAGTTACGGGAGGGTCCATGAGCAGTTCTTC
cdr3_aa: CASSYGRVHEQFF

j_call: TRBJ1-2
v_call: TRBV4-1
clone_size: -
d_call: TRBD1
cdr3_nt: TGCGCCAGCAGCCAAGGGGACAGGTCTAGTTATGGCTACACCTTC
cdr3_aa: CASSQGDRSSYGYTF

j_call: TRBJ2-1
v_call: TRBV4-1
clone_size: -
d_call: -
cdr3_nt: TGCGCCAGCAGCCAAGTAAACAATGAGCAGTTCTTC
cdr3_aa: CASSQVNNEQFF

j_call: TRBJ2-1
v_call: TRBV28
clone_size: -
d_call: TRBD2
cdr3_nt: TGTGCCAGCGAGAATACTAGCGGCTACAATGAGCAGTTCTTC
cdr3_aa: CASENTSGYNEQFF

j_call: TRBJ1-5
v_call: TRBV4-1
clone_size: -
d_call: -
cdr3_nt: TGCGCCAGCAGTCCTCGGGGGCTAAGCAATCAGCCCCAGCATTTT
cdr3_aa: CASSPRGLSNQPQHF

j_call: TRBJ2-7
v_call: TRBV9
clone_size: -
d_call: -
cdr3_nt: TGTGCCAGCAGCGTAGGTAGGGGAGATGACGAGCAGTACTTC
cdr3_aa: CASSVGRGDDEQYF

j_call: TRBJ2-1
v_call: TRBV7-3
clone_size: -
d_call: TRBD2
cdr3_nt: TGTGCCAGCAGCCCACCTAGCGGGGGAGGCTACAATGAGCAGTTCTTC
cdr3_aa: CASSPPSGGGYNEQFF

j_call: TRBJ1-2
v_call: TRBV14
clone_size: -
d_call: TRBD1
cdr3_nt: TGTGCCAGCAGCCCGGGACAGACTTATGGCTACACCTTC
cdr3_aa: CASSPGQTYGYTF

j_call: TRBJ2-1
v_call: TRBV7-9
clone_size: -
d_call: TRBD1
cdr3_nt: TGTGCCAGCAGCTCCGAACAGGGGTTAAATGAGCAGTTCTTC
cdr3_aa: CASSSEQGLNEQFF

j_call: TRBJ2-7
v_call: TRBV18
clone_size: -
d_call: -
cdr3_nt: TGTGCCAGCTCACCACCGACAGATTCCTACGAGCAGTACTTC
cdr3_aa: CASSPPTDSYEQYF